A single sample gave rise to the 24 T cell receptor beta chains below, sequenced in a study of blood T cells in healthy people across ages. A J-beta primer mix and a sample-barcoded 5' primer were used in a second PCR of about 7 to 12 cycles. TCRdb independently ran MiXCR on the 5' RACE reads; one entry per CDR3 protein. This sample has 1.6 million or so distinct CDR3 sequences; approximately 32% occur once, and the top ten carry roughly 10%. Sequenced input: blood. The receptors stem from a woman aged 25 to 39 in good health.

The rearrangement links TRBV20-1 to TRBJ2-1, with no clear D. The germline CDR1 and CDR2 sequences are DFQATT and SNEGSKA (reference sequence). The CDR3 is 11 residues long. The V end lost 0 bases, the J end lost 12 bases, and 9 bases lay between the germline ends. This CDR3 is CSARDGDGQFF. The CDR3 nucleotides are TGCAGTGCTAGAGATGGCGATGGGCAGTTCTTC.

The V call is TRBV25-1, the J call TRBJ2-3; the D gene is possibly TRBD2 (6 bases). From germline, CDR1 is MGHDK and CDR2 SYGVNS. The germline V and J ends were trimmed by 6 bases and 2 bases, with 21 bases remaining between them. CDR3 length: 17 residues. In DNA form, the CDR3 reads TGTGCCAGCAGCCTCCAATCCGGGCTAGCGTTCACAGATACGCAGTATTTT. Amino acids: CASSLQSGLAFTDTQYF.

This clonotype has a single count. A much larger clone lies a single base off, so this may be a read error. The chain uses TRBV20-1 and TRBJ2-5; TRBD2 agrees at 8 bases. The CDR3 spans 13 residues. The germline CDR1 and CDR2 sequences are DFQATT and SNEGSKA (reference sequence). DNA of the CDR3: TGCAATGCACAAAGCGGGGGTGGAGAGACCCAGTACTTC. The encoded protein is CNAQSGGGETQYF.

CDR3 region: CASSQVLADQPQHF. CDR3 sequence (DNA): TGCGCCAGCAGCCAAGTTTTGGCCGATCAGCCCCAGCATTTT. The chain uses TRBV4-1 and TRBJ1-5; unclear D gene. CDR3 length: 14 residues. V dropped 1 base and J dropped 5 bases, with 9 bases sitting between them. Germline-derived CDR1 and CDR2 are MGHRA and YSYEKL.

In its sample, this clonotype was seen a few times. The V gene is TRBV27, the J gene TRBJ2-1; the match to TRBD2 covers 11 bases. From germline, CDR1 is MNHEY and CDR2 SMNVEV (reference sequence). This CDR3 is built from 17 residues. V dropped 2 bases and J dropped 2; count of bases not matched to a gene: 5. The chain's CDR3 is CASSLGSGLAAYNEQFF. The DNA for the CDR3 is TGTGCCAGCAGTTTAGGATCGGGACTAGCGGCCTACAATGAGCAGTTCTTC.

This clonotype occurred a few times. J is TRBJ2-7 and V is TRBV9; 7 bases are shared with TRBD2. The V gene end was trimmed by 0 bases and the J gene end by 1 base; junction bases not matched to a gene: 4. The CDR3 has 15 amino acids. The germline V gene encodes CDR1 SGDLS and CDR2 YYNGEE. The CDR3 here is CASSVESSGSYEQYF. The DNA of the CDR3 is TGTGCCAGCAGCGTAGAATCTAGCGGTTCCTACGAGCAGTACTTC.

This clonotype was picked up a small number of times. V is TRBV10-2 and J is TRBJ2-5, with D hard to call. The V gene lost 3 bases and the J gene lost 5 bases, with 16 bases spanning the gap. From germline, CDR1 is WSHSY and CDR2 SAAADI. The CDR3 loop spans 15 amino acids. Written as DNA, the CDR3 is TGCGCCAGCAGTGACTCCCGGGTCCCGGCGGAGACCCAGTACTTC. Its protein product is CASSDSRVPAETQYF.

V is TRBV13 and J is TRBJ2-7, with D tentatively TRBD2 (6 bases). This CDR3 has 15 amino acids. Germline V gene lookup returns CDR1 PRHDT and CDR2 FYEKMQ (reference sequence). Trimming took off 0 bases at V and 5 bases at J, with 14 bases between the two ends. The chain's CDR3 is CASSLGHGRGNEQYF. The CDR3 nucleotides are TGTGCCAGCAGCTTAGGCCACGGACGGGGGAACGAGCAGTACTTC.

At least ten counts were recorded for this clonotype. The chain uses TRBV6-6 and TRBJ2-7; 8 bases are shared with TRBD1. Germline V gives CDR1 MNHNY, CDR2 SVGAGI (reference sequence). There are 13 residues in the CDR3. J gave up 3 bases and V 7 bases, and 5 bases lay outside the gene matches. The CDR3 nucleotides read TGTGCCAGCACCAGACAGGGGTTCTACGAGCAGTACTTC. Translated, it gives CASTRQGFYEQYF.

The rearrangement joins TRBV28 to TRBJ2-5; D not certain. The end of the DNA aligns better with TRBJ2-7, so the J call may be wrong. This CDR3 spans 12 amino acids. Germline CDR1 reads MDHEN; CDR2 reads SYDVKM. CDR3 nucleotide sequence: TGTGCCAGCAGTTCTCGTAGGCCCGAGCAGTACTTC. Translation gives CASSSRRPEQYF.

Notes on this clonotype: This may stem from a read error, because a much larger clone lies one nucleotide away. The CDR3 DNA follows: TGTGCCAGCAGCCAAAAATCGAGCACTGAAGCTTTCTTT. Translating gives CASSQKSSTEAFF. V is TRBV7-2 and J is TRBJ1-1, with unresolved D. V lost 5 bases and J lost 4, with 11 bases in between. Germline CDR1 reads SGHTA; CDR2 reads FQGNSA. The CDR3 contains 13 residues.

This rearrangement joins TRBV27 to TRBJ2-3; possible D gene TRBD1, 5 bases. Germline lookup yields CDR1 MNHEY and CDR2 SMNVEV (reference sequence). V was cut by 0 bases and J by 5 bases, with 9 bases left in between. The CDR3 sequence is 14 residues long. This CDR3 reads CASSLSAGRDTQYF. CDR3 sequence (DNA): TGTGCCAGCAGTTTATCGGCAGGGCGAGATACGCAGTATTTT.

The rearrangement joins TRBV10-3 to TRBJ2-2; D gene ambiguous. Germline loops: CDR1 ENHRY, CDR2 SYGVKD. The V gene lost 8 bases and the J gene lost 0 bases, with 4 bases spanning the gap. There are 12 residues in the CDR3. CDR3 loop: CAIGTNTGELFF. The CDR3, as DNA: TGTGCCATCGGAACGAACACCGGGGAGCTGTTTTTT.

The V gene is TRBV20-1, the J gene TRBJ2-1, with D unclear. Trimming pared 0 bases from V and 4 bases from J, leaving 16 bases between. Germline CDR1 DFQATT, CDR2 SNEGSKA (reference sequence). This CDR3 has 16 amino acids. The CDR3 region has the DNA TGCAGTGCTAGAGATATAGGTACGACGCCTTACAATGAGCAGTTCTTC. It codes for CSARDIGTTPYNEQFF.

This clonotype came up a few times. V is TRBV12-3 or TRBV12-4 and J is TRBJ2-3; the match to TRBD2 covers 8 bases. This CDR3 spans 17 amino acids. With 6 bases clipped from V and 6 bases from J, the junction kept 17 bases outside the gene matches. CDR3 loop: CASSSLAGGGYADTQYF. CDR3 nucleotides: TGTGCCAGCAGCTCCCTCGCGGGCGGGGGGTACGCGGATACGCAGTATTTT.

This CDR3 reads CAGRWGGNTEAFF. In DNA form, the CDR3 reads TGTGCCGGGCGCTGGGGTGGAAACACTGAAGCTTTCTTT. The rearrangement joins TRBV6-1 to TRBJ1-1; D remains unclear. Germline assignment: CDR1 MNHNS and CDR2 SASEGT. Trimming removed 11 bases from V and 2 bases from J, with 15 bases in between. The CDR3 is 13 residues long.

This sequence joins TRBV5-8 and TRBJ2-4, with no clear D. The tail of the sequence fits TRBJ2-7 better, so the J call may be wrong. The CDR3 is 13 residues long. Germline CDR1 is SGHTS and CDR2 is YDEGEE. CDR3 sequence (DNA): TGTGCCAGCAGCTTGGCTCTGACCGACGAGCAGTACTTC. This codes for CASSLALTDEQYF.

This chain uses TRBV13 with TRBJ2-7, with D maybe TRBD1 (6 bases). The V end was cut by 5 bases, the J end by 0 bases, with 14 bases between. Germline-derived CDR1 and CDR2 are PRHDT and FYEKMQ (reference sequence). This CDR3 is 15 amino acids long. This chain's CDR3 is CASSRRTESSYEQYF. DNA of the CDR3: TGTGCCAGCAGCCGAAGGACAGAAAGCTCCTACGAGCAGTACTTC.

The chain recombines TRBV11-2 with TRBJ2-1; D may be TRBD1 (6 bases). Germline CDR1 SGHAT, CDR2 FQNNGV. This CDR3 has 14 amino acids. V was trimmed by 5 bases and J by 13 bases, leaving 21 bases between them. CDR3 sequence: CASSPIYVGARQFF. The CDR3 region has the DNA TGTGCCAGCAGCCCAATATACGTGGGGGCTAGACAGTTCTTC.

About this clonotype: This may come from a read error, since a much larger clone is one base off. J is TRBJ1-2 and V is TRBV30, with D tentatively TRBD1 (5 bases). V was cut by 2 bases and J by 10 bases, with 14 bases left in between. The CDR3 spans 12 residues. The germline V gene has CDR1 GTSNPN and CDR2 SVGIG (reference sequence). DNA of the CDR3: TGTGCCTGGAGTACCCCGTGGGGGTACTACACCTTC. Its protein product is CAWSTPWGYYTF.

The chain carries TRBV20-1 and TRBJ1-2, with a weak D call TRBD1 (5 bases). From germline, CDR1 is DFQATT and CDR2 SNEGSKA (reference sequence). V was pared by 2 bases and J by 3 bases, with 10 bases between. The CDR3 is made up of 13 amino acids. DNA of the CDR3: TGCAGTGCTAGACCGGGGCCTGACTATGGCTACACCTTC. Translating it yields CSARPGPDYGYTF.

This clonotype occurred a few times. The V and J genes are TRBV21-1 and TRBJ2-7; no DNA check was done on the table's D call, TRBD1. TRBV21-1 represents a pseudogene. The CDR3 length is 13 residues. The CDR3 sequence is CARTGTDPYEQYF. For the CDR3, the DNA is TGTGCCAGGACCGGGACAGATCCCTACGAGCAGTACTTC.

This clonotype has more than one count but fewer than ten. The chain has TRBV10-3 and TRBJ2-3, with TRBD2 matching over 8 bases. V was clipped by 3 bases and J by 5 bases; unmatched bases: 4. The germline V gene has CDR1 ENHRY and CDR2 SYGVKD. The CDR3 is 14 amino acids. The CDR3 reads CAISEAAGGDTQYF. Here the CDR3 DNA reads TGTGCCATCAGTGAAGCTGCGGGAGGAGATACGCAGTATTTT.

As concerns this clonotype: The final CDR3 position lacks the conserved phenylalanine or tryptophan, pointing to a likely read error. V and J are TRBV4-1 and TRBJ1-5, with D maybe TRBD1 (5 bases). CDR3 size: 16 residues. V lost 1 base and J 0 bases, leaving 10 bases between the germline ends. CDR1 is MGHRA, CDR2 YSYEKL, per germline. In DNA, the CDR3 is TGCGCCAGCAGCCAAGGGTACGGGGCTAGCAATCAGCCCCAGCATGTT. Its translation: CASSQGYGASNQPQHV.